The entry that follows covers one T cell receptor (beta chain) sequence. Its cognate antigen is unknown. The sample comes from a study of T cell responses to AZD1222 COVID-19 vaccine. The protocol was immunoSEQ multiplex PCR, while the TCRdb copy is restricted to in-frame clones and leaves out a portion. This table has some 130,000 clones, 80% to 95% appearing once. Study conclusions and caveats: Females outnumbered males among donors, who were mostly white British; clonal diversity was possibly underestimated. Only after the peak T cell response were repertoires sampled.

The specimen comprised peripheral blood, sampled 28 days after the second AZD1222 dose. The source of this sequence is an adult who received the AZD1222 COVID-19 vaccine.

CDR3 in DNA: TGTGCCAGCAGCTTGGGGGGGGCACGGGATACGCAGTATTTT. The encoded protein is CASSLGGARDTQYF. The chain recombines TRBV5-5 with TRBJ2-3; D tentatively fits TRBD1 or TRBD2 (6 bases each). CDR1 and CDR2 from the germline V gene are SGHKS and YYEKEE (reference sequence). The CDR3 is 14 amino acids. V shed 0 bases and J shed 6 bases, with 11 bases lying between them. The full variable domain, rest sourced from reference TRBV5-5 and TRBJ2-3, is DAGVTQSPTHLIKTRGQQVTLRCSPISGHKSVSWYQQVLGQGPQFIFQYYEKEERGRGNFPDRFSARQFPNYSSELNVNALLLGDSALYLCASSLGGARDTQYFGPGTRLTVL.